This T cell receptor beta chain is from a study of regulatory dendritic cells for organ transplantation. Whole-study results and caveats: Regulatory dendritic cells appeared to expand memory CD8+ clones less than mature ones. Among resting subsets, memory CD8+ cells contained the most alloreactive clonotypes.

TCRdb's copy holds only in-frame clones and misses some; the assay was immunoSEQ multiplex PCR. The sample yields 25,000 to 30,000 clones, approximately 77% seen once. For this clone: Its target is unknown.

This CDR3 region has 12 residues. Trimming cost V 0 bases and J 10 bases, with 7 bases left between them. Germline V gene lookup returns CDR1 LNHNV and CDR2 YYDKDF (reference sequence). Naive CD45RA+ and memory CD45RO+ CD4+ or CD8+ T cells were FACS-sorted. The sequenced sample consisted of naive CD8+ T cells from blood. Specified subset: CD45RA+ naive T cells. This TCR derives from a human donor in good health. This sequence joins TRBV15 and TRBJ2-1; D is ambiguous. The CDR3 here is CATSRDESEQFF. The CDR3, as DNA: TGTGCCACCAGCAGAGATGAAAGCGAGCAGTTCTTC.